The clone carrying this TCR beta chain was seen a few times. Its specificity is not known. Germline-derived CDR1 and CDR2 are SGHRS and YFSETQ. Trimming cost V 7 bases and J 5 bases; bases outside gene matches: 8. The CDR3 extends over 13 amino acids. This sample is part of a study of cytomegalovirus exposure and HLA in healthy donors. The PCR made use of 60 Vbeta and 13 Jbeta primers. The method was immunoSEQ multiplex PCR; TCRdb's version includes in-frame clones alone and lacks a portion of them. The sample has some 170,000 clones; 8.5% to 10% are singletons. Study observations and caveats: Across all donors, roughly uniform sequencing depth was an assumption of the presence/absence analyses. Association of a missense DCLRE1C variant with TCR beta V- and J-gene trimming was reported in a later analysis.

The receptor's source is a woman aged 30 to 39 in good health and CMV-seropositive. Specimen: PBMCs. The chain is built from TRBV5-1 and TRBJ2-7; 8 bases map to TRBD2. The CDR3: CASGREGHDEQYF. CDR3 bases: TGCGCCAGCGGACGGGAGGGCCACGACGAGCAGTACTTC. Based on the CDR3 plus reference TRBV5-1 and TRBJ2-7, the full variable domain is KAGVTQTPRYLIKTRGQQVTLSCSPISGHRSVSWYQQTPGQGLQFLFEYFSETQRNKGNFPGRFSGRQFSNSRSEMNVSTLELGDSALYLCASGREGHDEQYFGPGTRLTVT.